The sequence of this T cell receptor beta chain was determined in a study of cytomegalovirus exposure and HLA in healthy donors. Concerning this clone itself: As yet, its antigen is unknown.

General study results and limits: In a later analysis, at a false discovery rate of 0.05, 15,000 to 20,000 TCR beta sequences matched HLA alleles.

The study ran its PCR with 60 Vbeta and 13 Jbeta primers. The repertoire was sequenced with immunoSEQ multiplex PCR; TCRdb's copy has only in-frame clones and lacks some. The sample yields about 160,000 clones, over 80% seen once. The receptor was isolated from a boy aged 2-15 years in good health and CMV-seronegative. Sequenced material: PBMCs.

The CDR3 loop reads CASSPTRQGDHTDHQPQHF. CDR3 in DNA: TGTGCCAGCTCACCCACGAGACAAGGCGATCACACCGACCATCAGCCCCAGCATTTT. This chain connects TRBV18 to TRBJ1-5, with unresolved D. Germline CDR1 reads KGHSH; CDR2 reads LQKENI. CDR3 size: 19 residues. With 3 bases removed from V and 5 bases from J, the gap between germline ends came to 26 bases.